Following are 27 T cell receptor beta chains from one sample sequenced in a study of cytomegalovirus exposure and HLA in healthy donors. Profiled with immunoSEQ multiplex PCR; TCRdb holds only in-frame clones, not every one. Of 250,000 to 400,000 clones listed, 88% are singletons. Sequencing input: PBMCs. All receptors come from a man younger than 45 in good health and CMV-seronegative.

The J gene is TRBJ1-2, the V gene TRBV6-6; TRBD1 aligns across 8 bases. V was pared by 10 bases and J by 7 bases, with 14 bases of the junction left unmatched. This CDR3 region has 14 residues. Germline V gene sequence: CDR1 MNHNY, CDR2 SVGAGI (reference sequence). The CDR3 is CATSQRDRGLGYTF. The CDR3, as DNA: TGTGCCACCTCCCAGCGCGACAGGGGCCTTGGCTACACCTTC.

This clone came up once. This chain uses TRBV15 with TRBJ2-7; 8 bases fit TRBD1. This CDR3 has 15 residues. Trimming cost V 4 bases and J 1 base; bases outside gene matches: 6. Germline V gene sequence: CDR1 LNHNV, CDR2 YYDKDF (reference sequence). The CDR3 DNA reads as TGTGCCACCAGCACGTACAGGGGGAGATCCTACGAGCAGTACTTC. It translates to CATSTYRGRSYEQYF.

This rearrangement joins TRBV7-2 to TRBJ2-3, with 14 bases fitting TRBD2. CDR1 and CDR2 from the germline V gene are SGHTA and FQGNSA. The CDR3 totals 17 residues. J gave up 7 bases and V 3 bases, and 9 bases lay outside the gene matches. The CDR3 sequence: CASSFSTSGGAANTQYF. The CDR3 nucleotides are TGTGCCAGCAGCTTTTCGACTAGCGGGGGGGCCGCGAATACGCAGTATTTT. Complete variable domain (other parts from reference TRBV7-2 and TRBJ2-3): GAGVSQSPSNKVTEKGKDVELRCDPISGHTALYWYRQSLGQGLEFLIYFQGNSAPDKSGLPSDRFSAERTGGSVSTLTIQRTQQEDSAVYLCASSFSTSGGAANTQYFGPGTRLTVL.

Written as DNA, the CDR3 is TGTGCCAGCAGGGACAGGGGCACCTACAATGAGCAGTTCTTC. Translating it yields CASRDRGTYNEQFF. V usage is TRBV5-6 and J usage is TRBJ2-1; TRBD1 matches at 9 bases. The CDR3 has 14 residues. The V segment lost 5 bases and the J segment 2 bases; nucleotides outside the gene matches: 2. Germline CDR1 SGHDT, CDR2 YYEEEE.

The gene calls are TRBV5-5 and TRBJ2-5, with 8 bases lining up with TRBD1. Germline CDR1 is SGHKS and CDR2 is YYEKEE (reference sequence). This CDR3 is 14 amino acids long. V shed 2 bases, J shed 4 bases, and the junction held 4 bases outside the gene matches. CDR3 loop: CASSLAGGSETQYF. The CDR3 nucleotides read TGTGCCAGCAGCTTAGCAGGGGGCTCAGAGACCCAGTACTTC.

The V gene is TRBV10-3, the J gene TRBJ1-3, with D unresolved. CDR3 length: 13 amino acids. Germline-derived CDR1 and CDR2 are ENHRY and SYGVKD. V was clipped by 7 bases and J by 0 bases, with 7 bases between them. The CDR3 region has the DNA TGTGCCATCATGGAGAACTCTGGAAACACCATATATTTT. This sequence encodes CAIMENSGNTIYF.

This clone was detected a few times. CDR3 loop: CASSLSGLPYEQYF. The CDR3, as DNA: TGTGCCAGCAGCCTGTCCGGACTGCCCTACGAGCAGTACTTC. The chain joins TRBV7-9 to TRBJ2-7; the D gene is possibly TRBD2 (5 bases). This CDR3 is built from 14 residues. Trimming cost V 5 bases and J 2 bases, with 13 bases left between them. Germline V gives CDR1 SEHNR, CDR2 FQNEAQ (reference sequence).

Only one count was recorded for this clone. The J gene is TRBJ1-1, the V gene TRBV10-1; the match to TRBD1 covers 8 bases. This CDR3 is 13 amino acids long. Germline trimming cut 11 bases from V and 6 bases from J; bases unmatched to any gene: 11. Germline values: CDR1 WNHNN, CDR2 SYGVQD (reference sequence). In DNA, the CDR3 is TGCGCCTCCAGGGATCAGGGGGCAGCTGAAGCTTTCTTT. Protein: CASRDQGAAEAFF.

The rearrangement uses TRBV27 and TRBJ2-2, with TRBD2 identical over 7 bases. The V gene end was trimmed by 6 bases and the J gene end by 1 base; junction bases not matched to a gene: 2. Germline values: CDR1 MNHEY, CDR2 SMNVEV (reference sequence). There are 14 residues in the CDR3. The CDR3 bases are TGTGCCAGCAGAGCGGGGAGGAACACCGGGGAGCTGTTTTTT. Translation: CASRAGRNTGELFF.

The V gene is TRBV19, the J gene TRBJ2-2; tentatively, D is TRBD1 (6 bases). Germline lookup yields CDR1 LNHDA and CDR2 SQIVND (reference sequence). Deletions cut 4 bases from V and 3 bases from J, with 27 bases between. The CDR3 is 20 residues long. The CDR3 loop reads CASSTGTPVWERGDTGELFF. The CDR3 DNA follows: TGTGCCAGTAGTACGGGGACACCCGTTTGGGAAAGAGGAGACACCGGGGAGCTGTTTTTT.

The CDR3 region has the DNA TGTGCCAGCAGCGCAGGGACAGGGGTGCACACTGAAGCTTTCTTT. Translated: CASSAGTGVHTEAFF. The chain uses TRBV7-6 and TRBJ1-1; 10 positions agree with TRBD1. Looked up from germline, CDR1 is SGHVS and CDR2 is FNYEAQ. The CDR3 sequence is 15 residues long. Germline trimming cut 5 bases from V and 3 bases from J; bases unmatched to any gene: 6.

This rearrangement joins TRBV7-9 to TRBJ1-2, with 9 bases matching TRBD1. Trimming took 2 bases from V and 5 from J; bases not matched to a gene: 9. CDR1 and CDR2 from the germline V gene are SEHNR and FQNEAQ (reference sequence). The CDR3 is made up of 16 amino acids. CDR3 sequence reads: CASSLSTGGKDYGYTF. In nucleotides, the CDR3 is TGTGCCAGCAGCTTATCGACAGGGGGAAAAGATTATGGCTACACCTTC.

J is TRBJ1-6 and V is TRBV5-1, with 7 bases that match TRBD1. V lost 3 bases and J lost 10; bases outside the gene matches: 13. Germline lookup yields CDR1 SGHRS and CDR2 YFSETQ. The CDR3 covers 16 residues. CDR3 nucleotide sequence: TGCGCCAGCAGCTCCTGGACAGGTTCGAGGGAATCACCCCTCCACTTT. This encodes CASSSWTGSRESPLHF.

The rearrangement links TRBV11-3 to TRBJ2-2, with D possibly TRBD2 on 6 matching bases. V gave up 5 bases and J gave up 2 bases, with 18 bases separating them. This CDR3 region has 17 residues. Germline V gene data show CDR1 as SGHNT and CDR2 as YENEEA. The chain's CDR3 is CASSPGGRGRNTGELFF. In DNA, the CDR3 is TGTGCCAGCAGCCCCGGGGGTAGGGGAAGAAACACCGGGGAGCTGTTTTTT.

The chain employs TRBV10-3 and TRBJ1-1; D remains ambiguous. Trimming took 6 bases from V and 0 from J, leaving 11 bases between them. CDR1 is ENHRY and CDR2 is SYGVKD in the germline V gene. This CDR3 region has 14 residues. CDR3 residues: CAISALTLNTEAFF. The CDR3 DNA reads as TGTGCCATCAGCGCTTTAACACTGAACACTGAAGCTTTCTTT.

The chain is built from TRBV6-1 and TRBJ2-5; D gene uncertain. Germline V lookup: CDR1 MNHNS, CDR2 SASEGT. V was cut by 1 base and J by 5 bases, with 8 bases left in between. The CDR3 extends over 13 amino acids. Written as DNA, the CDR3 is TGTGCCAGCAGTGAAGATCGCAGGGAGACCCAGTACTTC. Protein sequence: CASSEDRRETQYF.

This chain uses TRBV27 with TRBJ2-1, with D possibly TRBD1 on 5 matching bases. V lost 2 bases, J lost 5 bases, and 7 bases lay in between. The CDR3 consists of 13 residues. The germline gives CDR1 MNHEY, CDR2 SMNVEV (reference sequence). The CDR3 nucleotides read TGTGCCAGCAGTTTAAAGGGGAACAATGAGCAGTTCTTC. As protein: CASSLKGNNEQFF.

The chain is built from TRBV14 and TRBJ2-1; TRBD2 is a possible D gene (6 bases). CDR3 length: 15 amino acids. The ends were cut back, 4 bases at V and 3 bases at J, with 13 bases in the middle. Per germline, CDR1 SGHDN and CDR2 FVKESK. The CDR3 loop is CASSPRGGLYNEQFF. The CDR3 DNA reads as TGTGCCAGCAGCCCCCGAGGAGGGCTCTACAATGAGCAGTTCTTC.

The chain uses TRBV7-7 and TRBJ2-3, with 9 bases aligning to TRBD1. The CDR3 runs 19 residues. The junction had 16 bases not matched to a gene; V was cut back by 4 bases and J by 2 bases. Germline V CDR1 and CDR2: SSHAT, FNYEAQ (reference sequence). As DNA, the CDR3 is TGTGCCAGCAGCTACTGGGACAGGGCGAACTCCTTTCCCACAGATACGCAGTATTTT. Translation gives CASSYWDRANSFPTDTQYF.

This chain uses TRBV2 with TRBJ1-4; no clear D gene. From germline, CDR1 is SNHLY and CDR2 FYNNEI. The CDR3 runs to 16 residues. Deletions cut 4 bases from V and 0 bases from J, with 12 bases between. CDR3 nucleotides: TGTGCCAGCAGTGGAGTTGCGCGAACAACTAATGAAAAACTGTTTTTT. Translated: CASSGVARTTNEKLFF.

V and J are TRBV28 and TRBJ1-5; no reliable D call. V was pared by 2 bases and J by 4 bases, with 15 bases between. CDR3 length equals 16 residues. Germline V gives CDR1 MDHEN, CDR2 SYDVKM. CDR3 in DNA: TGTGCCAGCAGTTTACATGCCGGCCAGGCAAATCAGCCCCAGCATTTT. This codes for CASSLHAGQANQPQHF.

This clone was detected only once. The V and J genes are TRBV7-2 and TRBJ1-5, with D tentatively TRBD1 (6 bases). This CDR3 is 14 amino acids long. CDR1 is SGHTA and CDR2 is FQGNSA in the germline V gene. V was pared by 4 bases and J by 6 bases, with 13 bases between. CDR3 amino acids: CASSSYTGSQPQHF. The CDR3 DNA sequence: TGTGCCAGCAGCTCTTACACAGGGAGTCAGCCCCAGCATTTT.

The rearrangement joins TRBV19 to TRBJ1-1; D perhaps matches TRBD1 (5 bases). The CDR3 spans 17 residues. Germline V CDR1 and CDR2: LNHDA, SQIVND (reference sequence). Trimming took 5 bases from V and 0 from J, leaving 19 bases between them. The CDR3 DNA follows: TGTGCCAGTAGTGGGAGAAGGGGAGGGTTGGTGAACACTGAAGCTTTCTTT. Translating it yields CASSGRRGGLVNTEAFF.

The chain joins TRBV5-1 to TRBJ1-4; D not resolved. The CDR3 is made up of 16 amino acids. With 4 bases removed from V and 8 bases from J, the gap between germline ends came to 21 bases. CDR1 and CDR2 (germline): SGHRS, YFSETQ. The CDR3 sequence: CASSPGLGNSAEKLFF. CDR3 nucleotide sequence: TGCGCCAGCAGCCCCGGTCTCGGGAACTCGGCCGAAAAACTGTTTTTT.

CDR3 DNA: TGTGCCAGCAAGGAGGACAGGGGGCCGGCCCACGAGCAGTACTTC. This sequence encodes CASKEDRGPAHEQYF. The V gene is TRBV2, the J gene TRBJ2-7; 11 bases match TRBD1. J lost 5 bases, V lost 7 bases, and 10 bases had no gene match. The CDR3 extends over 15 amino acids. Germline V lookup: CDR1 SNHLY, CDR2 FYNNEI.

DNA of the CDR3: TGCGCCAGCAGCTCTCGAAGAGAGAATGAAAAACTGTTTTTT. Translating gives CASSSRRENEKLFF. The chain has TRBV5-1 and TRBJ1-4; D not certain. Trimming pared 3 bases from V and 5 bases from J, leaving 11 bases between. The length of the CDR3 is 14 residues. Germline CDR1 reads SGHRS; CDR2 reads YFSETQ.

This sequence joins TRBV6-5 and TRBJ1-2; D unresolved. The V end was cut by 10 bases, the J end by 1 base, with 10 bases between. The CDR3 totals 12 residues. Germline V gene data show CDR1 as MNHEY and CDR2 as SVGAGI. The CDR3 protein is CATSDFNYGYTF. In DNA form, the CDR3 reads TGTGCCACCTCAGATTTTAACTATGGCTACACCTTC.